Following are 12 T cell receptor beta chains from one sample sequenced in a study of control samples from healthy donors and cancer patients. Only in-frame clones appear in the TCRdb table, and some are missing; sequencing was by immunoSEQ multiplex PCR. In the table there are approximately 150,000 clones, roughly 88% of which are singletons. The specimen sequenced was blood. The receptors derive from a man younger than 35 in good health.

V is TRBV5-1 and J is TRBJ2-1, with 7 bases aligning to TRBD1. The germline V gene has CDR1 SGHRS and CDR2 YFSETQ. This CDR3 region has 14 residues. V was clipped by 3 bases and J by 5 bases; unmatched bases: 5. The CDR3 DNA follows: TGCGCCAGCAGCTACGTGCAGGGGGACAATGAGCAGTTCTTC. It codes for CASSYVQGDNEQFF.

This clone was recorded once. The J gene is TRBJ2-7, the V gene TRBV5-6; 7 positions agree with TRBD1. J lost 2 bases, V lost 0 bases, and 8 bases had no gene match. The CDR3 totals 16 residues. CDR1 and CDR2 from the germline V gene are SGHDT and YYEEEE. CDR3 DNA sequence: TGTGCCAGCAGCTTGGGGACAGGACGGTTTCCCTACGAGCAGTACTTC. It specifies CASSLGTGRFPYEQYF. Looking up the rest from reference TRBV5-6 and TRBJ2-7 gives the full variable domain: DAGVTQSPTHLIKTRGQQVTLRCSPKSGHDTVSWYQQALGQGPQFIFQYYEEEERQRGNFPDRFSGHQFPNYSSELNVNALLLGDSALYLCASSLGTGRFPYEQYFGPGTRLTVT.

The chain employs TRBV4-3 and TRBJ2-2, with D unclear. Trimming removed 4 bases at V and 6 bases at J, with 24 bases between. The CDR3 length is 18 residues. Germline CDR1 LGHNA, CDR2 YSLEER. The CDR3 region is CASSRSTSIAESAGELFF. Here the CDR3 DNA reads TGCGCCAGCAGCCGGTCTACATCCATTGCAGAATCTGCCGGGGAGCTGTTTTTT.

V and J are TRBV18 and TRBJ2-3; no definite D call. Germline V gene sequence: CDR1 KGHSH, CDR2 LQKENI. This CDR3 region has 14 residues. The V end was cut by 6 bases, the J end by 5 bases, with 15 bases between. The CDR3 DNA sequence: TGTGCCAGCTCGAGGACCCGGCAAGAAGATACGCAGTATTTT. It codes for CASSRTRQEDTQYF. Using reference TRBV18 and TRBJ2-3 for the parts outside the CDR3, the full variable domain is NAGVMQNPRHLVRRRGQEARLRCSPMKGHSHVYWYRQLPEEGLKFMVYLQKENIIDESGMPKERFSAEFPKEGPSILRIQQVVRGDSAAYFCASSRTRQEDTQYFGPGTRLTVL.

The chain has TRBV19 and TRBJ2-3; D unresolved. This CDR3 contains 14 residues. Germline V lookup: CDR1 LNHDA, CDR2 SQIVND (reference sequence). The V end lost 3 bases, the J end lost 2 bases, and 9 bases lay between the germline ends. The CDR3 protein is CASSIPGVTDTQYF. The CDR3 nucleotides are TGTGCCAGTAGTATCCCCGGAGTCACAGATACGCAGTATTTT.

The chain has TRBV28 and TRBJ1-5, with a weak D call TRBD1 (6 bases). Germline loops: CDR1 MDHEN, CDR2 SYDVKM. With 6 bases removed from V and 0 bases from J, the gap between germline ends came to 9 bases. The CDR3 is made up of 14 amino acids. CDR3 DNA sequence: TGTGCCAGCAGCACGGACAGTAGCAATCAGCCCCAGCATTTT. This encodes CASSTDSSNQPQHF. Full variable domain (outside the CDR3, taken from reference TRBV28 and TRBJ1-5): DVKVTQSSRYLVKRTGEKVFLECVQDMDHENMFWYRQDPGLGLRLIYFSYDVKMKEKGDIPEGYSVSREKKERFSLILESASTNQTSMYLCASSTDSSNQPQHFGDGTRLSIL.

The rearrangement joins TRBV2 to TRBJ1-1; D call uncertain. The CDR3 extends over 15 amino acids. CDR1 and CDR2 (germline): SNHLY, FYNNEI. The V end lost 3 bases, the J end lost 4 bases, and 15 bases lay between the germline ends. The CDR3 DNA reads TGTGCCAGCAGTGAGGGCTCGGCCCCTGGCACTGAAGCTTTCTTT. Protein: CASSEGSAPGTEAFF.

CDR3: CASSFHSGTAFF. The CDR3 nucleotides read TGTGCCAGTAGTTTCCACTCTGGGACGGCTTTCTTT. V gene TRBV19 combines with J gene TRBJ1-1; possible D gene TRBD1, 5 bases. This CDR3 spans 12 amino acids. Germline CDR1 and CDR2: LNHDA and SQIVND (reference sequence). V gave up 5 bases and J gave up 11 bases, with 15 bases separating them.

The chain has TRBV19 and TRBJ1-2, with a tentative D call TRBD1 (5 bases). Germline CDR1 is LNHDA and CDR2 is SQIVND (reference sequence). The CDR3 spans 14 residues. V was clipped by 7 bases and J by 4 bases, with 16 bases between them. CDR3: CASTPTRVVYGYTF. CDR3 nucleotide sequence: TGTGCCAGTACCCCAACCAGGGTAGTCTATGGCTACACCTTC.

The rearrangement links TRBV19 to TRBJ2-6; D ambiguous. The germline V and J ends were trimmed by 7 bases and 1 base, with 11 bases remaining between them. The CDR3 is 15 residues long. Germline V gene lookup returns CDR1 LNHDA and CDR2 SQIVND (reference sequence). Here the CDR3 DNA reads TGTGCCAGTACCCAAAGAGGTTCTGGGGCCAACGTCCTGACTTTC. Amino acid sequence: CASTQRGSGANVLTF.

The rearrangement uses TRBV19 and TRBJ2-7, with TRBD1 identical over 9 bases. V lost 7 bases and J lost 0; bases outside the gene matches: 4. The CDR3 sequence is 14 residues long. Germline CDR1 and CDR2: LNHDA and SQIVND (reference sequence). CDR3 bases: TGTGCCAGTATCCGGGACAGGGCCTCCTACGAGCAGTACTTC. Translation gives CASIRDRASYEQYF.

The V call is TRBV30, the J call TRBJ2-2; TRBD1 is a possible D gene (5 bases). Deletions cut 5 bases from V and 7 bases from J, with 8 bases between. The CDR3 extends over 11 amino acids. Germline V gene data show CDR1 as GTSNPN and CDR2 as SVGIG (reference sequence). The CDR3: CAWLRDGELFF. In DNA form, the CDR3 reads TGTGCCTGGCTCAGGGACGGGGAGCTGTTTTTT.